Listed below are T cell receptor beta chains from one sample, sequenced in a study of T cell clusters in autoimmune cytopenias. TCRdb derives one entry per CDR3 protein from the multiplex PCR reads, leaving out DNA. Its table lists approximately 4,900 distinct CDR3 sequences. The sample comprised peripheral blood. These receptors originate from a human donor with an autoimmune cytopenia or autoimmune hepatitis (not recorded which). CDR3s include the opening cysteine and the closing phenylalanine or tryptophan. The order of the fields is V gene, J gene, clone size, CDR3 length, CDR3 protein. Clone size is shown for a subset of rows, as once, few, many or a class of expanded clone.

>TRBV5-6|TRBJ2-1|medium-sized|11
CASSFGAEQFF
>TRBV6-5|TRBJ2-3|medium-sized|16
CASSYRGQGGTDTQYF
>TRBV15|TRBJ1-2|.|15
CATSSGAGTAYGYTF
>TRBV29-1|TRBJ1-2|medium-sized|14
CSVRSDSPNYGYTF
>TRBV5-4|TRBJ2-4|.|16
CASSNRDRGEGNIQYF
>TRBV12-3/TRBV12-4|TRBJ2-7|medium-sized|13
CASTAGGTYEQYF
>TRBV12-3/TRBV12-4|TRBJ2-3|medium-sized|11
CASRRTDTQYF
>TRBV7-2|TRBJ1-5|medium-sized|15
CASSPRSSAGQPQHF
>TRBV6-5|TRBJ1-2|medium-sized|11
CASRQGYGYTF
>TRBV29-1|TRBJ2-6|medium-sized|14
CSVARGAGANVLTF
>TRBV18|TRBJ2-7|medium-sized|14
CASSALTGGYEQYF
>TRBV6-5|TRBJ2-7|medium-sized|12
CASSHGGYEQYF
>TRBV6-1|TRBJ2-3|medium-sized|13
CASSEHLADTQYF
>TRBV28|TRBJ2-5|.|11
CASSFGQTQYF
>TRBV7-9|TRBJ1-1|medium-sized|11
CASRRITEAFF
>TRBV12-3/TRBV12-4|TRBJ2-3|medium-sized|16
CASSLLSAGGTDTQYF
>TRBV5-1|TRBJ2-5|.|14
CASSSGAKGETQYF
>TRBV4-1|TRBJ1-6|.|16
CASSQDPRTGGSPLHF